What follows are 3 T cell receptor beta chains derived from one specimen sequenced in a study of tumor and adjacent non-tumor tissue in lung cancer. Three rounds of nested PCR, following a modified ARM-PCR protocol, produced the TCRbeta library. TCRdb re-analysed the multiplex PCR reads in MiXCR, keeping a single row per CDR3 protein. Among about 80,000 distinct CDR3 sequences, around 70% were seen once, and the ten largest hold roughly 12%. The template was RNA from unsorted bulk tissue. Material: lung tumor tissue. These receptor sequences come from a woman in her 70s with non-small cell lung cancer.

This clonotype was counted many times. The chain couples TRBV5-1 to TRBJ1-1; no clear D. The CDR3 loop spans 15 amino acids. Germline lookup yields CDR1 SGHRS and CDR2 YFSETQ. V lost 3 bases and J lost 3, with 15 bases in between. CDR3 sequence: CASSSRSSGYTEAFF. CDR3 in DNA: TGCGCCAGCAGCTCAAGATCCTCGGGGTACACTGAAGCTTTCTTT.

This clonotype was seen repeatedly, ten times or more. The CDR3: CASSLGQGGNSPLHF. The CDR3 DNA follows: TGTGCCAGCAGTTTAGGCCAGGGCGGTAATTCACCCCTCCACTTT. The chain employs TRBV28 and TRBJ1-6; possibly TRBD1 for D (5 bases). The V end was cut by 2 bases, the J end by 6 bases, with 11 bases between. CDR1 MDHEN and CDR2 SYDVKM come from the germline V gene. This CDR3 is 15 amino acids long.

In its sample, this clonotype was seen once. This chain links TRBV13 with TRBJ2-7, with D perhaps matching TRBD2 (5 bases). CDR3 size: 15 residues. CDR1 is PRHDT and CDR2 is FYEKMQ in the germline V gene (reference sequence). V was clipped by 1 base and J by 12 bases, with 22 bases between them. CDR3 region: CASSLVASPHHEWYF. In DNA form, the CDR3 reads TGTGCCAGCAGCTTAGTTGCTAGCCCTCACCACGAGTGGTACTTC. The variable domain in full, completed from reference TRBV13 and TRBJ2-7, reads AAGVIQSPRHLIKEKRETATLKCYPIPRHDTVYWYQQGPGQDPQFLISFYEKMQSDKGSIPDRFSAQQFSDYHSELNMSSLELGDSALYFCASSLVASPHHEWYFGPGTRLTVT.